This T cell receptor (beta chain) was observed in a study of T cells after yellow fever vaccination (dated 2019 in TCRdb). General notes on the study: The SMART-Seq v4 Ultra Low Input RNA kit was used to prepare libraries from fractions with low cell numbers. Two healthy male donors made up the cohort, one aged 18 to 29 years and the other aged 30 to 39 years. Bulk PBMC replicates and cell subsets were isolated from blood drawn at multiple timepoints before and after both primary and secondary immunization. To track T-cell clones before and after primary and booster YFV17D yellow fever vaccination, bulk TCR alpha and beta repertoires were sequenced longitudinally.

Results the study describes overall, beyond this receptor: The secondary T-cell response was found to be weaker but faster than the primary response, with a peak reached on day 5 rather than on day 15. A small fraction of clonotypes appeared in both the CD4 and CD8 compartments, likely as a result of convergent recombination. After the booster, most clones that had expanded after primary vaccination were detected again (approximately 96% of CD4 and about 88% of CD8), suggesting broad maintenance of memory. Because only a couple of donors were included in the study, the extent to which the findings can be generalized is limited. Computational filtering was required because FACS-sorted repertoires could contain abundant contaminating clonotypes from the bulk population.

The meaning of the sample's treatment or condition label: live attenuated yellow fever vaccine strain. At each blood-draw timepoint, two biological replicates of bulk PBMCs were obtained. A standard Ficoll-Paque protocol was used to isolate PBMCs from peripheral blood. RNA was extracted with TriZol from bulk PBMCs, CD4 and CD8 fractions, and dextramer-positive and dextramer-negative fractions. Cut back by 4 bases and 4 bases, the V and J ends lie 21 bases apart. The germline V gene encodes CDR1 LNHNV and CDR2 YYDKDF (reference sequence). Including cysteine and phenylalanine, the CDR3 has 17 amino acids. Just the 51-base CDR3 DNA is kept, in frame starting at base 1. Turning to this clonotype: Its antigen remains unidentified. Base quality data are lacking; no much larger clone is found one base away.

TCRdb shows the sequencer as Illumina NovaSeq 6000. TCR cDNA was synthesized by 5'RACE template switching, through which a universal primer site and unique molecular identifiers were introduced. Priming of cDNA synthesis was performed from both the TCR alpha and TCR beta constant segments. Library amplification used two PCR steps, and the second PCR step added sample barcodes and sequencing adapters. Sequencing of the libraries was done on either Illumina HiSeq 2500 (2x100 bp) or NovaSeq (2x150 bp). In the authors' own workflow: MIGEC handled demultiplexing of reads and collapsing into UMI consensus sequences, while MiXCR performed V(D)J alignment. Vaccine-responding clonotypes were defined with edgeR using replicate PBMC samples, requiring FDR below 0.01 and a log2 fold change above 5 up to day 15. Each bulk clonotype received a CD4 or CD8 identity based on whether the sequenced CD4 or CD8 repertoire contained that clonotype at higher abundance. The public reads were reanalyzed by TCRdb: fastp trimming at Q25, MiXCR alignment, in-frame beta chains only. Under each unique CDR3 protein, matching rows form one entry showing the most common genes and DNA. For this entry, the V and J calls and clone size follow TCRdb and not the study's own pipeline. Across this sample there are some 350,000 distinct CDR3 sequences, with approximately 4% seen only once. The ten largest clones add up to more than 20% of the sample.

The source was PBMCs, collected 5 days after the yellow fever booster vaccination. The TCR originated in a man younger than 35 who received the YFV17D yellow fever vaccine. The sequence is built from TRBV15 and TRBJ2-3, and possibly TRBD1, on 6 matching bases. The DNA sequence follows: TGTGCCACCAGCATTAGGTCCTCCACAGGGTACCCAGATACGCAGTATTTT. Translation gives CATSIRSSTGYPDTQYF.